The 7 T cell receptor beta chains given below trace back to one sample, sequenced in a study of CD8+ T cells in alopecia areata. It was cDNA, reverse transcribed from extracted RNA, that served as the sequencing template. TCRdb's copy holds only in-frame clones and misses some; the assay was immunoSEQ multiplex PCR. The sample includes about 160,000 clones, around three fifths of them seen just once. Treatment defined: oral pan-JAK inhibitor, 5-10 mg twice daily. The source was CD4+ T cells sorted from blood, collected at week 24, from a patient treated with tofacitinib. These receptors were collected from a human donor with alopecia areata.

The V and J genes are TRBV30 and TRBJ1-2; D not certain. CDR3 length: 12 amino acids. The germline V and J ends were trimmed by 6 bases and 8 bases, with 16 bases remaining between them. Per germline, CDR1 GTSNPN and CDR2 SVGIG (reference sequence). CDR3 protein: CACRRAIAGYTF. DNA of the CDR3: TGTGCCTGTCGGAGAGCGATTGCGGGCTACACCTTC.

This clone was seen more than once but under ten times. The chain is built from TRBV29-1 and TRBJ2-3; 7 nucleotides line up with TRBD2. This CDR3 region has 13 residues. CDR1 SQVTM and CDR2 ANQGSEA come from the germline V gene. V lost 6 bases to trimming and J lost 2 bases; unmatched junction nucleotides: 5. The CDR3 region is CSVVGLFTDTQYF. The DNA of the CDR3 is TGCAGCGTGGTGGGACTATTCACAGATACGCAGTATTTT.

DNA of the CDR3: TGTGCCAGCAGTACCGGACACGGGAGGGAGACCCAGTACTTC. Its protein is CASSTGHGRETQYF. V gene TRBV6-5 combines with J gene TRBJ2-5; 7 bases are shared with TRBD2. Germline CDR1 and CDR2: MNHEY and SVGAGI. The CDR3 has 14 amino acids. V dropped 5 bases and J dropped 5; count of bases not matched to a gene: 8.

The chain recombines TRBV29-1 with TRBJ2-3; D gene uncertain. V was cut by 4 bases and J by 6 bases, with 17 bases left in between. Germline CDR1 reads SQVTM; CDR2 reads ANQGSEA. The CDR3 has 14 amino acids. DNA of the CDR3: TGCAGCGTTGGGGCGGCGCTTTGGGTTGATACGCAGTATTTT. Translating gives CSVGAALWVDTQYF.

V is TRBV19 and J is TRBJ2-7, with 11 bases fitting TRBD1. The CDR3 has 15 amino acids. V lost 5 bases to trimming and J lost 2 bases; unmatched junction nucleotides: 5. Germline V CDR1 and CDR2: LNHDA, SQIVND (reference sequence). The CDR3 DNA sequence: TGTGCCAGTAGTGAACCGGGACAGGGGGCCTACGAGCAGTACTTC. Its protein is CASSEPGQGAYEQYF.

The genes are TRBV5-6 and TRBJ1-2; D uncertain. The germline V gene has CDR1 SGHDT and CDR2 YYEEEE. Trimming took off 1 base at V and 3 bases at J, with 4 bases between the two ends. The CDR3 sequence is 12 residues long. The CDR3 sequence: CASSLTDYGYTF. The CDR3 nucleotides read TGTGCCAGCAGCTTGACAGACTATGGCTACACCTTC.

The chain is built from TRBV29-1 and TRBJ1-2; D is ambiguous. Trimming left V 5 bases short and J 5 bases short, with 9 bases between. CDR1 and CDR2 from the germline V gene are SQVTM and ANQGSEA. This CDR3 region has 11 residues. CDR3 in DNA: TGCAGCGTTTATACCCGTTATGGCTACACCTTC. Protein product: CSVYTRYGYTF.